Below are 10 T cell receptor beta chains sequenced from a single sample in a study of cytomegalovirus exposure and HLA in healthy donors. TCRdb's table, derived via immunoSEQ multiplex PCR, lists solely in-frame clones and lacks some. The repertoire has tens of thousands of clones, 90% to 95% of them found once; the top ten carry about 3.8%. The sample consisted of PBMCs. Source of these receptors: a woman in her twenties or thirties in good health and CMV-seronegative.

This sequence joins TRBV4-3 and TRBJ2-7; TRBD1 might be the D (6 bases). This CDR3 comprises 15 residues. The germline CDR1 and CDR2 sequences are LGHNA and YSLEER. V shed 1 base and J shed 2 bases, with 12 bases lying between them. CDR3 sequence (DNA): TGCGCCAGCAGCCAAGCGGCAGGGGACACCTACGAGCAGTACTTC. It translates to CASSQAAGDTYEQYF.

This chain connects TRBV9 to TRBJ2-2; 14 bases are shared with TRBD2. The germline V gene encodes CDR1 SGDLS and CDR2 YYNGEE. The length of the CDR3 is 16 residues. Trimming removed 3 bases from V and 7 bases from J; junction bases left unmatched: 5. DNA of the CDR3: TGTGCCAGCAGCGCCCCCGGGACTAGCGGGAGCGGGGAGCTGTTTTTT. It codes for CASSAPGTSGSGELFF.

This clone was detected only once. The V call is TRBV2, the J call TRBJ2-3, with D perhaps matching TRBD2 (5 bases). The CDR3 totals 14 residues. With 3 bases removed from V and 6 bases from J, the gap between germline ends came to 13 bases. Germline CDR1 is SNHLY and CDR2 is FYNNEI. The CDR3 coding sequence is TGTGCCAGCAGTGACGGGGTTCCCCCCGATACGCAGTATTTT. It specifies CASSDGVPPDTQYF.

The V gene is TRBV6-5, the J gene TRBJ2-7; D perhaps matches TRBD2 (6 bases). CDR3 size: 14 residues. CDR1 is MNHEY, CDR2 SVGAGI, per germline. Between the trimmed V and J ends, which lost 5 bases and 9 bases, there was a span of 20 bases. CDR3: CASSLTGTPTGQYF. Written as DNA, the CDR3 is TGTGCCAGCAGTCTTACCGGGACTCCAACAGGGCAGTACTTC.

This clone was seen just once. The V gene is TRBV7-2, the J gene TRBJ2-7, with 9 bases aligning to TRBD2. Trimming at V came to 5 bases and at J to 2 bases, leaving 16 bases not matched to a gene. CDR1 SGHTA and CDR2 FQGNSA come from the germline V gene. The CDR3 loop spans 18 amino acids. CDR3 sequence reads: CASSRTVSTSGWTYEQYF. The CDR3 DNA is TGTGCCAGCAGCCGGACGGTATCCACTAGCGGGTGGACCTACGAGCAGTACTTC.

This chain connects TRBV6-5 to TRBJ1-4; 8 bases are shared with TRBD1. The CDR3 sequence is 15 residues long. Germline loops: CDR1 MNHEY, CDR2 SVGAGI. The V gene end was trimmed by 2 bases and the J gene end by 8 bases; junction bases not matched to a gene: 7. The CDR3 DNA is TGTGCCAGCAGTTACCTAGACAGGGGCGGAGAAAAACTGTTTTTT. Translated: CASSYLDRGGEKLFF.

The chain is built from TRBV29-1 and TRBJ1-3; TRBD1 is a possible D gene (6 bases). The CDR3 has 17 residues. With 6 bases removed from V and 0 bases from J, the gap between germline ends came to 21 bases. Germline CDR1 SQVTM, CDR2 ANQGSEA. CDR3 region: CSVKGQGTVASGNTIYF. The CDR3 DNA reads as TGCAGCGTCAAGGGGCAGGGGACGGTAGCCTCTGGAAACACCATATATTTT.

This clone came up once. The rearrangement links TRBV19 to TRBJ2-1; D is possibly TRBD2 (5 bases). Trimming stripped 4 bases from V and 2 bases from J, with 15 bases between. This CDR3 comprises 16 residues. Germline V gene sequence: CDR1 LNHDA, CDR2 SQIVND (reference sequence). CDR3 bases: TGTGCCAGTAGTACGACCGGGATAAACGCCTACAATGAGCAGTTCTTC. Translated, it gives CASSTTGINAYNEQFF.

The genes are TRBV7-2 and TRBJ2-1, with D hard to call. Germline V gene lookup returns CDR1 SGHTA and CDR2 FQGNSA. CDR3 length equals 15 residues. V lost 5 bases and J 2 bases, leaving 13 bases between the germline ends. CDR3 sequence: CASSPPNLPYNEQFF. The CDR3 DNA follows: TGTGCCAGCAGCCCTCCCAACCTACCCTACAATGAGCAGTTCTTC.

This chain connects TRBV4-1 to TRBJ2-1, with 7 bases aligning to TRBD2. Germline trimming cut 1 base from V and 8 bases from J; bases unmatched to any gene: 11. CDR1 is MGHRA, CDR2 YSYEKL, per germline. The CDR3 length is 16 residues. This CDR3 reads CASSQGWLAVWDEQFF. The CDR3 DNA is TGCGCCAGCAGCCAAGGGTGGCTAGCGGTCTGGGATGAGCAGTTCTTC.